This T cell receptor beta chain originates from a study of OX40 agonist ivuxolimab in advanced cancers. About the research overall: About 40% of patients had received prior checkpoint inhibitor therapy. Study outcomes and limitations: Clonal expansion from baseline to week 6 occurred in both CD4+ and CD8+ T cells. It was also the case that some nonresponders had low normalized T-cell clonal expansion.

V lost 7 bases and J 5 bases, leaving 19 bases between the germline ends. The germline V gene has CDR1 LNHDA and CDR2 SQIVND (reference sequence). The CDR3 contains 15 residues. The table came from immunoSEQ multiplex PCR; TCRdb's copy has only in-frame clones and leaves some out. The repertoire holds approximately 100,000 clones, roughly 94% seen once, with 0.51% in the top ten. A remark on this clone: Its antigen remains unidentified.

The specimen comprised CD4+ or CD8+ T cells sorted from blood, sampled in a trial of the OX40 agonist ivuxolimab. This TCR derives from an adult with an advanced solid tumor such as melanoma, head and neck, liver or kidney cancer. The rearrangement joins TRBV19 to TRBJ2-3; D not certain. CDR3 DNA sequence: TGTGCCAGTACCCCTCTCCCGGAACAAGGAGATACGCAGTATTTT. Residues: CASTPLPEQGDTQYF.